A single sample gave rise to the 2 T cell receptor beta chains below, sequenced in a study of T cells in Graves' hyperthyroidism and ophthalmopathy. Amplification of TCR beta CDR3 regions used RNA as the template. First-round RT-PCR targeting the TCR CDR3 was performed with the HTBI primer set. TCRdb independently ran MiXCR on the multiplex PCR reads; one entry per CDR3 protein. The profile shows about 770,000 distinct CDR3 sequences, around 20% of them singletons. The sample was blood. These receptors were collected from a woman aged 50 to 60 with Graves' hyperthyroidism that later progressed to Graves' ophthalmopathy.

V is TRBV7-3 and J is TRBJ2-2, with 10 nucleotides matching TRBD2. Trimming took 2 bases from V and 2 from J; bases not matched to a gene: 8. The CDR3 runs 18 residues. Germline V lookup: CDR1 SGHTA, CDR2 FQGTGA. CDR3 loop: CASSLDAGLAENTGELFF. In nucleotides, the CDR3 is TGTGCCAGCAGCTTAGACGCCGGACTAGCGGAAAACACCGGGGAGCTGTTTTTT. Combining the CDR3 with reference TRBV7-3 and TRBJ2-2 gives the whole variable domain GAGVSQTPSNKVTEKGKYVELRCDPISGHTALYWYRQSLGQGPEFLIYFQGTGAADDSGLPNDRFFAVRPEGSVSTLKIQRTERGDSAVYLCASSLDAGLAENTGELFFGEGSRLTVL.

With respect to this clonotype: A read error may explain this, as a much larger clone is one base away. The rearrangement joins TRBV18 to TRBJ1-1; TRBD1 matches 8 bases. The CDR3 sequence is 14 residues long. Germline V gene sequence: CDR1 KGHSH, CDR2 LQKENI. The CDR3 reads CAGSPLDRAPEAFF. In DNA form, the CDR3 reads TGTGCCGGCTCACCGCTGGACAGGGCTCCTGAAGCTTTCTTT.